This T cell receptor beta chain was identified during a study of blood T cell repertoires in COVID-19. Study details: Acute and convalescent COVID-19 specimens originated in the United States, Italy and Spain. Nucleic acid was either cDNA or gDNA, and it came from T cells, B-cell-depleted T cells, or PBMCs.

Followed over time, Seattle patients had been enrolled while infection was active. V was cut by 6 bases and J by 3 bases, with 11 bases left in between. Germline CDR1 reads MNHEY; CDR2 reads SVGEGT. The CDR3 contains 14 residues. Per the original data handling: Using reference gene primer amplification, nucleated cell counts were estimated. Only in-frame clones appear in the TCRdb table, and some are missing; sequencing was by immunoSEQ multiplex PCR. For V, J and clone size, that table is used; D and trimming come from the DNA. The table records fewer than 250,000 clones, 86% of them present only once.

This chain connects TRBV6-2 or TRBV6-3 to TRBJ2-2, with D perhaps TRBD1 (6 bases). The receptor comes from a woman of 80 years or more with COVID-19, enrolled during active disease. Specimen: peripheral blood. CDR3 in amino acids: CASSQQGYTGELFF. Here the CDR3 DNA reads TGTGCCAGCAGCCAACAGGGCTACACCGGGGAGCTGTTTTTT.